The 23 T cell receptor beta chains listed next were all sequenced from one sample in a study of blood T cells in healthy people across ages. Primers used in a second PCR of roughly 7 to 12 cycles were a sample-barcoded 5' primer and a J-beta primer mix. TCRdb reprocessed the 5' RACE reads via MiXCR and lists one record per CDR3 protein. Here the sample spans approximately 800,000 distinct CDR3 sequences, roughly 24% being singletons. The same sample was also studied in work on T cells of mothers and their children.

Sequencing was performed on blood. All receptors come from a boy between 10 and 17 years old in good health.

This chain joins TRBV5-1 and TRBJ2-5; 9 bases map to TRBD2. This CDR3 has 15 residues. Germline values: CDR1 SGHRS, CDR2 YFSETQ. Trimming removed 1 base from V and 4 bases from J; junction bases left unmatched: 5. The CDR3 loop reads CASSLWRGGGETQYF. For the CDR3, the DNA is TGCGCCAGCAGCTTGTGGCGGGGGGGCGGAGAGACCCAGTACTTC.

The chain joins TRBV20-1 to TRBJ2-2; perhaps TRBD2 as D (5 bases). This CDR3 contains 14 residues. V lost 1 base, J lost 1 base, and 7 bases lay in between. Germline-derived CDR1 and CDR2 are DFQATT and SNEGSKA (reference sequence). The CDR3 DNA reads as TGCAGTGCTAGAGGACTAAGGAACACCGGGGAGCTGTTTTTT. Its translation: CSARGLRNTGELFF.

The table lists this clonotype with a few counts. This rearrangement joins TRBV6-1 to TRBJ2-5; TRBD1 matches at 7 bases. From germline, CDR1 is MNHNS and CDR2 SASEGT. The CDR3 is made up of 13 amino acids. V lost 4 bases to trimming and J lost 4 bases; unmatched junction nucleotides: 3. The CDR3, as DNA: TGTGCCAGCAGTGGGGGACAGCGAGAGACCCAGTACTTC. Its translation is CASSGGQRETQYF.

This clonotype was seen more than once but under ten times. The chain joins TRBV7-2 to TRBJ2-3; TRBD2 matches 8 bases. The CDR3 extends over 15 amino acids. CDR1 and CDR2 (germline): SGHTA, FQGNSA. The junction had 9 bases not matched to a gene; V was cut back by 10 bases and J by 0 bases. The CDR3 region has the DNA TGTGCCACCAATCCGGGGGGGGCTAGCACAGATACGCAGTATTTT. This sequence encodes CATNPGGASTDTQYF.

In its sample, this clonotype was seen a few times. The chain has TRBV21-1 and TRBJ2-1; the table's D call TRBD2 went unverified against the DNA. TRBV21-1 counts as a pseudogene. The CDR3 covers 17 residues. DNA of the CDR3: TGTGCCAGCAGCAAAGTCCCTAGCGGGGGGAATGCTGATGAGCAGTTCTTC. Its protein product is CASSKVPSGGNADEQFF.

This clonotype appeared a few times. The chain joins TRBV6-5 to TRBJ1-4; no definite D call. The V end lost 0 bases, the J end lost 8 bases, and 7 bases lay between the germline ends. CDR3 length: 13 amino acids. CDR1 and CDR2 from the germline V gene are MNHEY and SVGAGI. CDR3 protein: CASSYSPREKLFF. The CDR3 bases are TGTGCCAGCAGTTACTCCCCGCGGGAAAAACTGTTTTTT.

The rearrangement uses TRBV12-3 or TRBV12-4 and TRBJ2-5; 9 bases are a match to TRBD2. The DNA end is more similar to TRBJ2-7, so the J call may be wrong. The CDR3 covers 14 residues. CDR3 loop: CASSASGGHDEQYF. CDR3 in DNA: TGTGCCAGCAGTGCGAGCGGGGGGCACGACGAGCAGTACTTC.

This clonotype was detected only once. This chain links TRBV10-2 with TRBJ2-5; TRBD1 is a possible D gene (5 bases). The DNA end is more similar to TRBJ2-7, so the J call may be wrong. Per germline, CDR1 WSHSY and CDR2 SAAADI. This CDR3 has 15 residues. The DNA for the CDR3 is TGCGCCAGCAGTGAGTCCCGACAGAGCTCCTACGAGCAGTACTTC. Protein product: CASSESRQSSYEQYF.

This sequence joins TRBV10-3 and TRBJ1-2; no clear D. The CDR3 is 14 amino acids. Germline V lookup: CDR1 ENHRY, CDR2 SYGVKD. V dropped 0 bases and J dropped 7 bases, with 12 bases sitting between them. CDR3 coding DNA: TGTGCCATCAGTGAGTCGGGCTATGTGAGTGGCTACACCTTC. It is translated as CAISESGYVSGYTF.

The gene calls are TRBV19 and TRBJ2-4; tentative D call: TRBD2 (6 bases). V was clipped by 4 bases and J by 5 bases, with 12 bases between them. CDR1 and CDR2 (germline): LNHDA, SQIVND (reference sequence). The CDR3 contains 14 residues. The CDR3 region is CASSNPWGENIQYF. CDR3 in DNA: TGTGCCAGTAGTAACCCCTGGGGGGAAAACATTCAGTACTTC. Drawing the rest from reference TRBV19 and TRBJ2-4, the complete variable domain is DGGITQSPKYLFRKEGQNVTLSCEQNLNHDAMYWYRQDPGQGLRLIYYSQIVNDFQKGDIAEGYSVSREKKESFPLTVTSAQKNPTAFYLCASSNPWGENIQYFGAGTRLSVL.

This clonotype was seen a handful of times. V gene TRBV2 combines with J gene TRBJ2-5; TRBD1 aligns across 8 bases. The CDR3 totals 14 residues. J was trimmed by 5 bases and V by 4 bases; bases with no gene match: 6. CDR1 SNHLY and CDR2 FYNNEI come from the germline V gene. The CDR3 region is CASSGRTGRETQYF. In nucleotides, the CDR3 is TGTGCCAGCAGTGGGAGGACAGGGCGGGAGACCCAGTACTTC.

This clonotype was found a few times. V usage is TRBV5-1 and J usage is TRBJ1-1, with unresolved D. Trimming cost V 4 bases and J 4 bases, with 14 bases left between them. CDR1 SGHRS and CDR2 YFSETQ come from the germline V gene. There are 14 residues in the CDR3. The CDR3 DNA follows: TGCGCCAGCAGCAGCCCGAAGGGAGGCACTGAAGCTTTCTTT. This translates into CASSSPKGGTEAFF.

Only one count was recorded for this clonotype. CDR3 sequence reads: CASSPNDVEETQYF. DNA of the CDR3: TGTGCCAGCAGTCCGAACGACGTCGAAGAGACCCAGTACTTC. The chain is built from TRBV6-5 and TRBJ2-5; no reliable D call. The CDR3 is 14 residues long. Germline V gives CDR1 MNHEY, CDR2 SVGAGI. The V gene lost 5 bases and the J gene lost 3 bases, with 13 bases spanning the gap.

The V and J genes are TRBV2 and TRBJ2-5, with 12 bases lining up with TRBD2. Germline lookup yields CDR1 SNHLY and CDR2 FYNNEI. The ends lost 7 bases at V and 4 bases at J; junction bases unmatched: 4. The CDR3 is made up of 14 amino acids. The chain's CDR3 is CASTLAGGRETQYF. The CDR3 DNA is TGTGCCAGCACGCTAGCGGGGGGGCGAGAGACCCAGTACTTC.

This clonotype was detected a few times. V is TRBV3-1 and J is TRBJ2-6, with D uncertain. The germline V and J ends were trimmed by 4 bases and 7 bases, with 8 bases remaining between them. There are 13 residues in the CDR3. The germline V gene encodes CDR1 LGHDT and CDR2 YNNKEL (reference sequence). CDR3 DNA sequence: TGTGCCAGCAGCCGGGTTGAAGCCAACGTCCTGACTTTC. It encodes CASSRVEANVLTF.

This clonotype was seen repeatedly, ten times or more. This chain connects TRBV12-3 or TRBV12-4 to TRBJ2-5; tentatively, D is TRBD2 (6 bases). CDR3 size: 15 residues. Trimming left V 5 bases short and J 1 base short, with 14 bases between. CDR3 residues: CASSPRRGSQETQYF. In DNA form, the CDR3 reads TGTGCCAGCAGTCCCAGGCGGGGATCCCAAGAGACCCAGTACTTC.

This clonotype was recorded a few times. The chain combines TRBV6-2 or TRBV6-3 with TRBJ1-4; no clear D. V was cut by 5 bases and J by 6 bases, with 19 bases left in between. CDR3 length equals 16 residues. CDR1 and CDR2 from the germline V gene are MNHEY and SVGEGT. CDR3 sequence (DNA): TGTGCCAGCAGTCCCGGCCTTGACGGGTCAGATGAAAAACTGTTTTTT. It translates to CASSPGLDGSDEKLFF.

This clonotype was seen only a few times. This sequence joins TRBV3-1 and TRBJ1-4; D not certain. CDR3 length: 12 amino acids. The ends were cut back, 2 bases at V and 5 bases at J, with 3 bases in the middle. Germline values: CDR1 LGHDT, CDR2 YNNKEL (reference sequence). The DNA for the CDR3 is TGTGCCAGCAGCCAACTGAATGAAAAACTGTTTTTT. It translates to CASSQLNEKLFF.

This clonotype was seen repeatedly, ten times or more. J is TRBJ2-1 and V is TRBV3-1; TRBD2 matches 15 bases. The CDR3 has 16 residues. Per germline, CDR1 LGHDT and CDR2 YNNKEL (reference sequence). Trimming at V came to 2 bases and at J to 8 bases, leaving 4 bases not matched to a gene. CDR3 sequence: CASSQFGLAGGYEQFF. The CDR3 DNA reads TGTGCCAGCAGCCAATTTGGACTAGCGGGGGGGTATGAGCAGTTCTTC.

CDR3 bases: TGTGCCAGCAGCTTAAGGGGTGACACTCTAGCGGGGGAATTCACAGATACGCAGTATTTT. Its translation: CASSLRGDTLAGEFTDTQYF. J is TRBJ2-3 and V is TRBV7-3, with 10 bases aligning to TRBD2. This CDR3 is built from 20 residues. Germline CDR1 SGHTA, CDR2 FQGTGA. The V gene end was trimmed by 1 base and the J gene end by 2 bases; junction bases not matched to a gene: 15. Variable domain in full (rest from reference TRBV7-3 and TRBJ2-3): GAGVSQTPSNKVTEKGKYVELRCDPISGHTALYWYRQSLGQGPEFLIYFQGTGAADDSGLPNDRFFAVRPEGSVSTLKIQRTERGDSAVYLCASSLRGDTLAGEFTDTQYFGPGTRLTVL.

This clonotype was observed many times. The V gene is TRBV7-8, the J gene TRBJ2-2; 9 positions agree with TRBD1. The CDR3 runs to 15 residues. The germline V gene encodes CDR1 SGHVS and CDR2 FQNEAQ. V gave up 5 bases and J gave up 5 bases; unmatched junction bases: 6. For the CDR3, the DNA is TGTGCCAGCAGCCCACGGGACAGGGAAACCGGGGAGCTGTTTTTT. Its protein product is CASSPRDRETGELFF.

This clonotype was seen a handful of times. The CDR3 DNA reads TGCAGCGTTGCGGAGCCTTCGGATACGCAGTATTTT. Its protein product is CSVAEPSDTQYF. The chain links TRBV29-1 to TRBJ2-3; D uncertain. In germline, CDR1 is SQVTM, CDR2 ANQGSEA. The V end was cut by 4 bases, the J end by 6 bases, with 11 bases between. This CDR3 spans 12 amino acids.

The chain carries TRBV20-1 and TRBJ2-3; D ambiguous. V shed 6 bases and J shed 2 bases, with 12 bases lying between them. The CDR3 sequence is 13 residues long. Germline V gene sequence: CDR1 DFQATT, CDR2 SNEGSKA (reference sequence). CDR3 in DNA: TGCAGTGCCCCAGGACCGACCACAGATACGCAGTATTTT. As protein: CSAPGPTTDTQYF.